This T cell receptor beta chain was captured in a study of T cells in Graves' hyperthyroidism and ophthalmopathy (dated by TCRdb to the late 2010s). With respect to the entire study: Peripheral blood samples were taken at the time of initial diagnosis, prior to any treatment. To identify TCR V-J signatures that set the groups apart, the researchers used a discovery cohort of more than 95 patients, made up of 43 with Graves' ophthalmopathy and 57 with stable Graves' hyperthyroidism. Prospective prediction of ophthalmopathy was tested in an independent validation cohort of 18 to 20 hyperthyroidism patients and around 16 patients who later progressed to ophthalmopathy. The approximately 95 discovery patients were divided at random into training and test sets in a 7:3 ratio. The study also compared thyroid tissue and blood T-cell repertoires from more than 5 Graves' hyperthyroidism patients. Following sampling, methimazole starting at 30 mg daily was given to hyperthyroidism patients, and high-dose intravenous methylprednisolone was given to ophthalmopathy patients. The paper reports TCR Vbeta CDR3 sequencing of roughly 140 peripheral blood samples: 40 to 45 ophthalmopathy, some 80 hyperthyroidism and around 17 progressor patients.

Ophthalmopathy patients had moderately to severely active disease, with a Clinical Activity Score of 3 or more, a NOSPECS grade of 4 or more, and a disease duration of less than 3 months. Patients with uncontrolled infections, other autoimmune diseases, pregnancy or lactation were excluded. Diagnoses were based on clinical symptoms, serum thyroxine and TRAb, thyroid ultrasound and orbital computed tomography. Ficoll-Paque density gradient centrifugation was used to isolate PBMCs from around 10 ml of fresh peripheral blood. Total RNA was extracted with Trizol reagent, and quality was checked on an Agilent 2100 Bioanalyzer. This clonotype was seen at least ten times. Its antigen remains unidentified. No quality values exist for individual bases; no much larger clone is one base distant. V loses 0 bases of germline sequence and J loses 3 bases, and the interval between the two ends is 8 bases. Including cysteine and phenylalanine, the CDR3 has 13 amino acids. Just the 39-base CDR3 DNA is kept, in frame starting at base 1. Via the germline V gene, CDR1 is SQVTM and CDR2 ANQGSEA.

The TCR beta CDR3 regions were amplified from RNA transcripts. The TCR CDR3 was subjected to a first round of RT-PCR using the HTBI primer set and the Qiagen OneStep RT-PCR kit. Libraries were constructed in a second round of multiplex PCR, after which size selection and purification were carried out. Paired-end sequencing of the libraries was performed with 100 bp reads on an Illumina HiSeq2000. The study's own analysis went as follows. SOAPnuke was used to process the raw data, throwing out any read that contained adapters or uncalled bases, had a mean Phred below 15, or lacked an exact constant-primer or identifier match. High-quality paired reads were merged with COPE v1.2.5, and unique nucleotide sequences were defined as clonotypes. MiTCR v1.1 was used to align the clonotypes against IMGT TRBV, TRBD and TRBJ reference segments. The analysis was restricted to V-J combinations with a frequency above 0.0001, which together covered roughly 99% of the repertoires. The TCS score was defined as F50 (clonal expansion) divided by E x V (chaos), with BLOSUM62-based TCRdist calculated between CDR3 peptides within each V-J. Welch's t-statistics and random forest reduced around 550 V-J features to fewer than 15, which were used in a naive Bayes classifier (R e1071). The similarity between thyroid and blood repertoires was quantified using the Morisita-Horn index. The raw public data were reprocessed by TCRdb itself: fastp quality trimming at Q25, MiXCR clonotype calling, in-frame beta chains only. Each record represents a unique CDR3 protein, reported with the most common genes and DNA among its rows. The V and J calls reflect TCRdb's pipeline rather than the authors' work. For this sample there are approximately 610,000 distinct CDR3 sequences; around 15% appear just once. The top ten clones comprise over 3.5% of the sample.

General findings and caveats noted by the study authors: Most expanded thyroid clonotypes (frequency above 0.001) were also found in blood, which suggests that blood repertoires may mirror thyroid immune responses. During validation, the model predicted progression to ophthalmopathy a median of about 6.3 months ahead of onset, with around 71% sensitivity and around 73% specificity. A model built on a 13 V-J signature distinguished ophthalmopathy from stable hyperthyroidism, reaching over 85% sensitivity and 81.08% specificity in cross-validation and 80%/75% in testing. No statistical method was used to fix the sample size in advance, and group allocation was not hidden from the investigators.

This TCR was sampled from a woman aged 40 to 55 with Graves' ophthalmopathy. Rearrangement joined TRBV29-1 to TRBJ1-1; perhaps TRBD1 is the D gene, with 5 bases matching. The specimen sequenced was blood. The nucleotides read TGCAGCGTTGAAGAGGGAGGGGACACTGAAGCTTTCTTT. Its protein product is CSVEEGGDTEAFF.